This T cell receptor (beta chain) emerged from a study of blood T cell repertoires in COVID-19. About the study: Acute and convalescent COVID-19 samples came from the United States, Italy and Spain. From T cells, B-cell-depleted T cells, or PBMCs came the material, which was cDNA or gDNA.

Methods used by the authors: By means of reference gene primer amplification, nucleated cell counts were estimated. Some clones are missing from TCRdb's copy, which holds only in-frame ones; the method was immunoSEQ multiplex PCR. V, J and clone size are taken as reported in that table, and D and trimming were inferred from the DNA itself. Of roughly 200,000 clones in the sample, 70% to 90% were seen once. Per the germline V gene, CDR1 is SQVTM and CDR2 is ANQGSEA. With 4 bases clipped from V and 6 bases from J, the junction kept 15 bases outside the gene matches. This CDR3 has 19 residues. The chain is built from TRBV29-1 and TRBJ2-2; 15 nucleotides line up with TRBD2. The origin of this receptor is a man between 60 and 75 years old with acute or convalescent COVID-19. Sequencing was done on a sample of peripheral blood. CDR3 sequence: CSVGGAGTSGRWGPGELFF. The CDR3 DNA sequence: TGCAGCGTTGGTGGGGCCGGGACTAGCGGGAGGTGGGGCCCCGGGGAGCTGTTTTTT.